Following are 15 T cell receptor beta chains from one sample sequenced in a study of shared clonotypes between healthy human individuals. Generated by immunoSEQ multiplex PCR, the TCRdb table keeps only in-frame clones and is missing some. This table holds millions of clones, roughly 94% found once. Sequences were obtained from naive CD4+ T cells sorted from blood. Subset denoted: CD45RA+ positively selected. Every receptor here comes from a man aged 18-30 years in good health.

This clone showed up just once. This chain joins TRBV6-5 and TRBJ2-5; D unresolved. V lost 5 bases and J lost 2, with 12 bases in between. CDR3 size: 14 residues. Germline V CDR1 and CDR2: MNHEY, SVGAGI. For the CDR3, the DNA is TGTGCCAGCAGTGACCACCTACAACAAGAGACCCAGTACTTC. This sequence encodes CASSDHLQQETQYF.

The rearrangement uses TRBV6-5 and TRBJ2-5; 7 nucleotides align to TRBD1. Unmatched junction bases numbered 3, after V lost 2 bases and J lost 3 bases. Germline values: CDR1 MNHEY, CDR2 SVGAGI. CDR3 length: 14 amino acids. DNA for the CDR3: TGTGCCAGCAGTTACAGGGGGCGGGAAGAGACCCAGTACTTC. Amino acid sequence: CASSYRGREETQYF.

This chain links TRBV4-1 with TRBJ1-6, with 9 bases matching TRBD1. The germline V gene encodes CDR1 MGHRA and CDR2 YSYEKL. J lost 9 bases, V lost 0 bases, and 12 bases had no gene match. The CDR3 has 18 amino acids. CDR3 sequence: CASSQDYSGTGSGSPLHF. For the CDR3, the DNA is TGCGCCAGCAGCCAAGATTACTCCGGGACAGGGTCCGGTTCACCCCTCCACTTT.

The CDR3 nucleotides read TGTGCCAGCAGCTTAAATACAGGGTCTTCCTACGAGCAGTACTTC. Amino acids: CASSLNTGSSYEQYF. The chain has TRBV7-8 and TRBJ2-7; a possible D gene is TRBD1 (6 bases). Germline assignment: CDR1 SGHVS and CDR2 FQNEAQ. With 2 bases removed from V and 1 base from J, the gap between germline ends came to 12 bases. The CDR3 length is 15 residues.

The chain carries TRBV2 and TRBJ1-1; the D gene is possibly TRBD1 (5 bases). From germline, CDR1 is SNHLY and CDR2 FYNNEI. The CDR3 runs to 12 residues. V lost 7 bases and J lost 2, with 8 bases in between. The CDR3 loop reads CASIRVNTEAFF. The CDR3, as DNA: TGTGCCAGCATCAGGGTTAACACTGAAGCTTTCTTT. Filled out from reference TRBV2 and TRBJ1-1, the complete variable domain reads EPEVTQTPSHQVTQMGQEVILRCVPISNHLYFYWYRQILGQKVEFLVSFYNNEISEKSEIFDDQFSVERPDGSNFTLKIRSTKLEDSAMYFCASIRVNTEAFFGQGTRLTVV.

The chain uses TRBV21-1 and TRBJ2-7; the table's D call, TRBD2, was not checked against the DNA. TRBV21-1 counts as a pseudogene. The CDR3 consists of 14 residues. The DNA of the CDR3 is TGTGCCAGCAGCACCTTAGGAGCGGGGGGCGAGCAGTACTTC. Translation gives CASSTLGAGGEQYF.

The V and J genes are TRBV6-5 and TRBJ1-2, with TRBD1 matching 8 bases. Looked up from germline, CDR1 is MNHEY and CDR2 is SVGAGI. The CDR3 contains 14 residues. V lost 6 bases and J lost 4; bases outside the gene matches: 7. CDR3 region: CASRTGVRTYGYTF. For the CDR3, the DNA is TGTGCCAGCAGGACAGGGGTTAGGACCTATGGCTACACCTTC.

This chain connects TRBV7-9 to TRBJ1-2, with D uncertain. Trimming pared 1 base from V and 4 bases from J, leaving 4 bases between. The CDR3 loop spans 12 amino acids. Germline CDR1 SEHNR, CDR2 FQNEAQ (reference sequence). CDR3 amino acids: CASSLELYGYTF. DNA for the CDR3: TGTGCCAGCAGCTTAGAACTCTATGGCTACACCTTC.

The rearrangement uses TRBV13 and TRBJ2-5; 9 positions match TRBD2. The CDR3 covers 14 residues. V dropped 8 bases and J dropped 4; count of bases not matched to a gene: 8. From germline, CDR1 is PRHDT and CDR2 FYEKMQ (reference sequence). The CDR3 loop reads CASSKRGVGETQYF. In nucleotides, the CDR3 is TGTGCCAGCTCTAAGCGGGGGGTAGGAGAGACCCAGTACTTC.

A few counts support this clone. This chain links TRBV7-9 with TRBJ1-2; D ambiguous. Germline values: CDR1 SEHNR, CDR2 FQNEAQ (reference sequence). There are 14 residues in the CDR3. Trimming removed 2 bases from V and 7 bases from J, with 14 bases in between. This chain's CDR3 is CASSLNQETFGYTF. The DNA for the CDR3 is TGTGCCAGCAGCTTAAATCAGGAGACCTTTGGCTACACCTTC.

About this clone itself: At the DNA level, this CDR3 is encoded by other sequences in the same sample as well. The J gene is TRBJ2-7, the V gene TRBV6-5; 7 nucleotides match TRBD2. Germline CDR1 reads MNHEY; CDR2 reads SVGAGI. The CDR3 covers 15 residues. V shed 0 bases, J shed 1 base, and the junction held 3 bases outside the gene matches. The CDR3 region has the DNA TGTGCCAGCAGTTACTCGTGGGAGGGTTCCTACGAGCAGTACTTC. Translation gives CASSYSWEGSYEQYF.

The chain recombines TRBV29-1 with TRBJ1-1, with D possibly TRBD1 on 6 matching bases. The germline V gene has CDR1 SQVTM and CDR2 ANQGSEA. V lost 2 bases to trimming and J lost 5 bases, with 12 bases between them. The length of the CDR3 is 13 residues. CDR3 in DNA: TGCAGCGTTGAAAGGGACACGGGGACTGAAGCTTTCTTT. Translating gives CSVERDTGTEAFF.

The chain recombines TRBV5-1 with TRBJ2-1; 11 bases align to TRBD2. Germline values: CDR1 SGHRS, CDR2 YFSETQ. This CDR3 has 16 amino acids. V lost 2 bases, J lost 8 bases, and 9 bases stayed unmatched. This chain's CDR3 is CASSFLAGGPRDEQFF. In DNA, the CDR3 is TGCGCCAGCAGCTTCTTAGCGGGGGGGCCGAGGGATGAGCAGTTCTTC.

The rearrangement uses TRBV7-2 and TRBJ2-5; 12 bases are shared with TRBD2. V shed 5 bases and J 7 bases; nucleotides not matched to a gene: 11. The V gene's germline CDR1 is SGHTA and CDR2 FQGNSA. The CDR3 runs 16 residues. CDR3 DNA sequence: TGTGCCAGCAGCGGAGGTGCTAGCGGGGGGGCCGGGACCCAGTACTTC. Translation gives CASSGGASGGAGTQYF.

V usage is TRBV6-1 and J usage is TRBJ2-7, with D perhaps TRBD2 (6 bases). From germline, CDR1 is MNHNS and CDR2 SASEGT. V lost 7 bases and J 4 bases, leaving 14 bases between the germline ends. This CDR3 has 13 residues. This CDR3 is CASIGGVVYEQYF. In DNA form, the CDR3 reads TGTGCCAGCATCGGCGGGGTTGTTTACGAGCAGTACTTC.